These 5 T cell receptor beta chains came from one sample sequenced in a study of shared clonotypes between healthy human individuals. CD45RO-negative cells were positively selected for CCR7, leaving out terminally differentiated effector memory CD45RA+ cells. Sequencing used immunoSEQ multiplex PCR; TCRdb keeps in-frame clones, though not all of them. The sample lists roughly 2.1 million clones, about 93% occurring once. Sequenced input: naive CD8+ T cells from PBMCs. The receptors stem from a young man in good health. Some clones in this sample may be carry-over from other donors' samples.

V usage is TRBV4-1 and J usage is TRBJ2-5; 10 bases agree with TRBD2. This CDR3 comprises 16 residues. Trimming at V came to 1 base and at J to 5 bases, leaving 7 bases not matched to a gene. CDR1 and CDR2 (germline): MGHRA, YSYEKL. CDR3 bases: TGCGCCAGCAGCCAAGCTCTAGCGGGAGAGGGCGAGACCCAGTACTTC. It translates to CASSQALAGEGETQYF.

Here the CDR3 DNA reads TGTGCCACCAGCAGAGACGGCCTAGGCGCGGGAGGGTGGCCGCGCACCTACGAGCAGTACTTC. Its translation: CATSRDGLGAGGWPRTYEQYF. V gene TRBV15 combines with J gene TRBJ2-7; 9 nucleotides match TRBD2. Germline V lookup: CDR1 LNHNV, CDR2 YYDKDF (reference sequence). The junction had 20 bases not matched to a gene; V was cut back by 0 bases and J by 2 bases. The CDR3 spans 21 residues.

The CDR3 spells CASSLDGINQPQHF. In nucleotides, the CDR3 is TGTGCCAGCAGCTTAGACGGAATCAATCAGCCCCAGCATTTT. This chain joins TRBV7-3 and TRBJ1-5; no clear D. The germline gives CDR1 SGHTA, CDR2 FQGTGA. The CDR3 is made up of 14 amino acids. Trimming pared 2 bases from V and 3 bases from J, leaving 8 bases between.

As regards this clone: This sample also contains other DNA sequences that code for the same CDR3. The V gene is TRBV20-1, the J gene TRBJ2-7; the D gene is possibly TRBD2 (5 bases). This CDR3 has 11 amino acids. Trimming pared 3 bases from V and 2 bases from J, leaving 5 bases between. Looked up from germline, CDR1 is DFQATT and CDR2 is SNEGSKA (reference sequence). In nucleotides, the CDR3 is TGCAGTGCTAGGGGAGCCTACGAGCAGTACTTC. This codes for CSARGAYEQYF.

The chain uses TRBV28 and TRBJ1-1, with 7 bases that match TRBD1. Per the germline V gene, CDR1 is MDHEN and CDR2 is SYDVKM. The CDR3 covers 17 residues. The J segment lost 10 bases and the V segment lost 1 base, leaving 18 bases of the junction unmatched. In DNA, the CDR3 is TGTGCCAGCAGTTTATCTAGATCGAACGACAGGGCCAAGGGAGCTTTCTTT. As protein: CASSLSRSNDRAKGAFF.